This TCR beta chain stems from a study of blood T cells in healthy people across ages. Study-wide background: When template switching was applied, about one barcoded beta molecule was captured per two T cells. Study-wide results and caveats: As naive T cell percentage varied, TCR beta diversity correlated strongly with it. It was the long-lived donors that had more naive CD4+ cells and higher diversity than aged donors.

This clonotype was picked up a small number of times. Its antigen is undetermined. It was with a sample-barcoded 5' primer and a J-beta primer mix that a second PCR of roughly 7 to 12 cycles was run. TCRdb used MiXCR to reprocess the 5' RACE reads, holding one entry per CDR3 protein. The table includes about 2 million distinct CDR3 sequences, less than 50% detected once. Sequenced material: blood. The clonotype comes from a woman between 35 and 50 years old in good health.

The CDR3 DNA reads as TGCAGTGCTAACAAGGGGCAGTATGGCTACACCTTC. Translating it yields CSANKGQYGYTF. The V gene is TRBV20-1, the J gene TRBJ1-2; TRBD1 is a possible D gene (5 bases). V lost 4 bases and J 5 bases, leaving 11 bases between the germline ends. The CDR3 has 12 amino acids. Germline-derived CDR1 and CDR2 are DFQATT and SNEGSKA (reference sequence).